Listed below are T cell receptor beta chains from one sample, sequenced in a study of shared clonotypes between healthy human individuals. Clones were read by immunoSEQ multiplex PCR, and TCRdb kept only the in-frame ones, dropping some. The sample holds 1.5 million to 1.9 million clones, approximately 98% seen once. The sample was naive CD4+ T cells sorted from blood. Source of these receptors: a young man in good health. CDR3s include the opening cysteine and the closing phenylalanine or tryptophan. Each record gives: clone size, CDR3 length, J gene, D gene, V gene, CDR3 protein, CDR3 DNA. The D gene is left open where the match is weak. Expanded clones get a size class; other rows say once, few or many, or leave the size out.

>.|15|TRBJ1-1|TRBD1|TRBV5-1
CASSRDRDLNTEAFF
TGCGCCAGCTCCCGAGACAGGGACTTGAACACTGAAGCTTTCTTT
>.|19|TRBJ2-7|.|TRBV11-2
CASSSTRGVRQFLSDEQYF
TGTGCCAGCAGCTCTACTAGGGGCGTCCGACAGTTTCTTTCCGACGAGCAGTACTTC
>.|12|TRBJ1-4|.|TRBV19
CASSPRWEKLFF
TGTGCCAGTAGTCCTCGGTGGGAAAAACTGTTTTTT
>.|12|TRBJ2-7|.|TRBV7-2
CASSSTGYEQYF
TGTGCCAGCAGCTCCACAGGGTACGAGCAGTACTTC
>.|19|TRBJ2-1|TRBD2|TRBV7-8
CASSLSMGLAGIVNNEQFF
TGTGCCAGCAGCTTGTCCATGGGACTAGCGGGAATCGTGAACAATGAGCAGTTCTTC
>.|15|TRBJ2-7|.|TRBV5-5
CASSLDPGVISEQYF
TGTGCCAGCAGCTTGGACCCGGGAGTCATATCCGAGCAGTACTTC
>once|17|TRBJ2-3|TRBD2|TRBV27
CASSSTSGRLYPDTQYF
TGTGCCAGCAGTTCCACTAGCGGGAGACTCTATCCAGATACGCAGTATTTT
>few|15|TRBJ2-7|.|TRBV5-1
CASSLAAAVTYEQYF
TGCGCCAGCAGCTTGGCCGCGGCAGTTACCTACGAGCAGTACTTC
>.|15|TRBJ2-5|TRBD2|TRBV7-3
CASSWTSGRQETQYF
TGTGCCAGCAGCTGGACTAGCGGGAGGCAAGAGACCCAGTACTTC
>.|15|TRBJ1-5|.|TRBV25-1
CASNRAAGGNQPQHF
TGTGCCAGCAACCGGGCAGCGGGAGGCAATCAGCCCCAGCATTTT
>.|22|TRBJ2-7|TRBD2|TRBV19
CASSTRGGTGRSGTSGMYEQYF
TGTGCCAGTAGTACCCGCGGGGGGACAGGGCGATCCGGGACTAGCGGGATGTACGAGCAGTACTTC
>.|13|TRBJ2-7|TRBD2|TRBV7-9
CASSLGLADEQYF
TGTGCCAGCAGCTTGGGACTAGCCGACGAGCAGTACTTC
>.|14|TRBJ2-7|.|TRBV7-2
CASSLDRHSYEQYF
TGTGCCAGCAGCTTAGACCGCCACTCCTACGAGCAGTACTTC
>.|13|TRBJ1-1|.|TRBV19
CASSSRVDTEAFF
TGTGCCAGTAGTAGCAGGGTCGACACTGAAGCTTTCTTT
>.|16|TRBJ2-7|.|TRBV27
CASSLSIQGREYEQYF
TGTGCCAGCAGTTTATCGATTCAGGGGAGGGAGTACGAGCAGTACTTC
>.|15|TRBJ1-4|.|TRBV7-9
CASSPRIGIGEKLFF
TGTGCCAGCAGCCCCCGGATTGGGATAGGGGAAAAACTGTTTTTT
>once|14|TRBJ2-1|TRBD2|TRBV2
CATIGARDYLRQFF
TGTGCCACTATCGGGGCCCGGGACTACCTCAGGCAGTTCTTC
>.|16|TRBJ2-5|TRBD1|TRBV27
CASSLRGQPRDETQYF
TGTGCCAGCAGTTTAAGGGGACAGCCCCGTGACGAGACCCAGTACTTC
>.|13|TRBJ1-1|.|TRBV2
CASSDAENTEAFF
TGTGCCAGCAGTGATGCCGAAAACACTGAAGCTTTCTTT
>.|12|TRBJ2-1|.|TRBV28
CASSSPYNEQFF
TGTGCCAGCAGTTCCCCATACAATGAGCAGTTCTTC
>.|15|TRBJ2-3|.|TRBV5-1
CASSLERGRADTQYF
TGCGCCAGCAGCTTGGAACGGGGAAGGGCAGATACGCAGTATTTT
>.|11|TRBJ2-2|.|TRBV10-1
CASADTGELFF
TGCGCCAGCGCGGACACCGGGGAGCTGTTTTTT
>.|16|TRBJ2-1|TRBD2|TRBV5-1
CASSFGTSGRSGEQFF
TGCGCCAGCAGCTTCGGGACTAGCGGGAGATCTGGTGAGCAGTTCTTC
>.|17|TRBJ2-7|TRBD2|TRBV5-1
CASSLQPTSGRRGEQYF
TGCGCCAGCAGCTTACAGCCCACTAGCGGAAGAAGGGGCGAGCAGTACTTC
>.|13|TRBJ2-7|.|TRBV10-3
CATQRQETYEQYF
TGTGCCACACAGAGACAGGAGACCTACGAGCAGTACTTC
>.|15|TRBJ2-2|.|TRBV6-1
CASRVGELKTGELFF
TGTGCCAGCAGGGTGGGGGAGCTTAAAACCGGGGAGCTGTTTTTT
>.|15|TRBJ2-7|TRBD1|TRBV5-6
CASRLAATGRYEQYF
TGTGCCAGCAGGCTGGCCGCGACAGGGCGCTACGAGCAGTACTTC
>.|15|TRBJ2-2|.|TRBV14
CASSQRGFHTGELFF
TGTGCCAGCAGCCAACGGGGTTTTCACACCGGGGAGCTGTTTTTT
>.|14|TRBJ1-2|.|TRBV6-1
CASSEYGADYGYTF
TGTGCCAGCAGTGAATACGGGGCGGACTATGGCTACACCTTC
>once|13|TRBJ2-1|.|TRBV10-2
CASSAPTRAQQFF
TGCGCCAGCAGCGCCCCCACTAGAGCGCAGCAGTTCTTC
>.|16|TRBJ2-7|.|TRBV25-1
CASSELTGLSSYEQYF
TGTGCCAGCAGTGAATTAACCGGACTGAGCTCCTACGAGCAGTACTTC